These T cell receptor beta chains were read from a single sample in a study of blood T cell repertoires in COVID-19. TCRdb's table, derived via immunoSEQ multiplex PCR, lists solely in-frame clones and lacks some. The data show around 250,000 clones, roughly 89% seen once. Material for sequencing was PBMCs or T cells enriched from blood (not recorded which). The receptor set was obtained from a woman in her 30s who had recovered from COVID-19. The CDR3 runs from the conserved cysteine through the conserved F or W. A D gene is named only where the DNA matches it firmly. Clone size appears in some rows only: once, few, many, or a class for an expanded clone.

-,TRBV2,TRBJ1-5,-,CASNRAADNQPQHF,TGTGCCAGCAACAGGGCGGCTGACAATCAGCCCCAGCATTTT
TRBD1,TRBV11-2,TRBJ1-2,-,CASSFRGTGGADGYTF,TGTGCCAGCAGCTTTCGAGGAACAGGGGGCGCGGATGGCTACACCTTC
TRBD2,TRBV10-3,TRBJ2-1,once,CAISESGGRFLNEQFF,TGTGCCATCAGTGAGTCTGGCGGGAGATTCCTCAATGAGCAGTTCTTC
-,TRBV28,TRBJ1-6,-,CASSPPRLANSPLHF,TGTGCCAGCAGCCCCCCGAGGCTAGCTAATTCACCCCTCCACTTT
TRBD2,TRBV15,TRBJ2-1,-,CATSRGRSGYEYNEQFF,TGTGCCACCAGCAGAGGACGTAGCGGGTATGAATACAATGAGCAGTTCTTC
TRBD1,TRBV28,TRBJ1-2,-,CASSLPKIRQGTHGYTF,TGTGCCAGCAGTTTACCTAAGATTCGACAGGGGACTCATGGCTACACCTTC
TRBD1,TRBV11-2,TRBJ1-3,-,CASSFDRAGNTIYF,TGTGCCAGCAGCTTCGACAGGGCTGGAAACACCATATATTTT
TRBD1,TRBV9,TRBJ2-1,-,CASSASGTGNEQFF,TGTGCCAGCAGCGCATCCGGGACAGGCAATGAGCAGTTCTTC
-,TRBV18,TRBJ1-1,-,CASSPPRGTNTEAFF,TGTGCCAGCTCACCACCGAGGGGGACGAACACTGAAGCTTTCTTT
-,TRBV7-2,TRBJ2-3,-,CASSLGGTLPHTDTQYF,TGTGCCAGCAGCTTAGGCGGGACCCTTCCCCACACAGATACGCAGTATTTT
-,TRBV7-2,TRBJ2-1,-,CASSFYARVYNEQFF,TGTGCCAGCAGCTTTTATGCTCGGGTATACAATGAGCAGTTCTTC
TRBD1,TRBV6-5,TRBJ1-3,-,CASSYSQGAGNTIYF,TGTGCCAGCAGTTACTCACAGGGGGCTGGAAACACCATATATTTT
-,TRBV6-5,TRBJ2-7,-,CASINQGTYEQYF,TGTGCCAGCATTAACCAGGGGACCTACGAGCAGTACTTC
-,TRBV5-1,TRBJ2-7,-,CASSLRVEPYEQYF,TGCGCCAGCAGCTTGCGGGTGGAACCTTACGAGCAGTACTTC
-,TRBV10-3,TRBJ2-1,many,CAISNSDSNEQFF,TGTGCCATCAGTAATTCGGACAGCAATGAGCAGTTCTTC
-,TRBV4-2,TRBJ1-2,-,CASSQSDRGGYTF,TGTGCCAGCAGCCAATCGGACCGCGGGGGCTACACCTTC
-,TRBV6-2/TRBV6-3,TRBJ1-5,once,CASSYLWEAAVDF,TGTGCCAGCAGTTACTTGTGGGAGGCCGCGGTGGATTTT
-,TRBV5-1,TRBJ2-7,-,CASSSRGTRDEQYF,TGCGCCAGCAGCTCCAGGGGTACAAGAGACGAGCAGTACTTC
TRBD2,TRBV5-1,TRBJ2-1,-,CASSLGVSGSSYNEQFF,TGCGCCAGCAGCTTGGGGGTCAGCGGGAGCTCCTACAATGAGCAGTTCTTC
-,TRBV30,TRBJ2-7,-,CAWRRGRTGAGEQYF,TGTGCCTGGAGGCGGGGCCGAACAGGGGCCGGGGAGCAGTACTTC
-,TRBV9,TRBJ1-2,-,CASSVDLTAYGYTF,TGTGCCAGCAGCGTTGACCTGACAGCCTATGGCTACACCTTC
TRBD1,TRBV9,TRBJ2-6,-,CASSAEGQGPGANVLTF,TGTGCCAGCAGCGCAGAAGGACAGGGACCTGGGGCCAACGTCCTGACTTTC
-,TRBV13,TRBJ2-7,-,CASSLGSRGDEQYF,TGTGCCAGCAGCTTAGGCAGCAGGGGGGACGAGCAGTACTTC
-,TRBV4-1,TRBJ2-7,-,CASSQDHARGRSTYEQYF,TGCGCCAGCAGCCAAGATCATGCCAGGGGCCGCTCGACCTACGAGCAGTACTTC
-,TRBV30,TRBJ2-7,-,CAWSRGNGFSYEQYF,TGTGCCTGGAGTCGGGGTAATGGGTTCTCCTACGAGCAGTACTTC
-,TRBV28,TRBJ2-1,once,CASSFGYNEQFF,TGTGCCAGCAGTTTCGGGTACAATGAGCAGTTCTTC
-,TRBV5-1,TRBJ2-5,-,CASSSLSQGWETQYF,TGCGCCAGCAGCTCCCTATCTCAGGGGTGGGAGACCCAGTACTTC
-,TRBV18,TRBJ1-5,-,CASSPNELNQPQHF,TGTGCCAGCTCACCGAACGAGCTCAATCAGCCCCAGCATTTT
TRBD1,TRBV10-3,TRBJ1-1,few,CAISEQGAMNTEAFF,TGTGCCATCAGTGAACAGGGGGCGATGAACACTGAAGCTTTCTTT
-,TRBV6-2/TRBV6-3,TRBJ2-2,-,CASSATGRELFF,TGTGCCAGCAGTGCAACAGGCAGGGAGCTGTTTTTT
-,TRBV7-6,TRBJ2-7,-,CASSPTSTGYEQYF,TGTGCCAGCAGCCCTACCTCGACAGGCTACGAGCAGTACTTC
TRBD1,TRBV5-1,TRBJ2-1,once,CASSLAGQGVDEQFF,TGCGCCAGCAGCTTGGCCGGGCAGGGGGTCGATGAGCAGTTCTTC
-,TRBV19,TRBJ1-3,-,CASSTPRMTSGNTIYF,TGTGCCAGTAGTACGCCCAGGATGACATCCGGAAACACCATATATTTT
-,TRBV9,TRBJ1-2,few,CASSGWLGGANRYNYGYTF,TGTGCCAGCAGCGGTTGGTTAGGGGGAGCGAACCGATATAACTATGGCTACACCTTC
TRBD2,TRBV7-3,TRBJ2-1,-,CASSPGLGGYNEQFF,TGTGCCAGCAGCCCCGGACTAGGTGGCTACAATGAGCAGTTCTTC
-,TRBV9,TRBJ2-3,-,CASSGQATDTQYF,TGTGCCAGCAGCGGACAGGCGACAGATACGCAGTATTTT
TRBD1,TRBV27,TRBJ2-2,-,CASSPGTGITGELFF,TGTGCCAGCAGTCCTGGGACAGGTATCACCGGGGAGCTGTTTTTT
-,TRBV6-4,TRBJ1-1,-,CASRETVNTEAFF,TGTGCCAGCAGGGAGACAGTAAACACTGAAGCTTTCTTT
TRBD1,TRBV5-6,TRBJ2-5,-,CASTRIQGAGETQYF,TGTGCCAGCACCCGAATTCAGGGGGCGGGGGAGACCCAGTACTTC
-,TRBV25-1,TRBJ2-3,-,CASSETSTDTQYF,TGTGCCAGCAGTGAAACATCCACAGATACGCAGTATTTT
-,TRBV3-1/TRBV3-2,TRBJ1-4,-,CASSQGAGVALGKLFF,TGTGCCAGCAGCCAAGGTGCGGGGGTGGCCTTGGGAAAACTGTTTTTT
TRBD2,TRBV27,TRBJ2-2,-,CASSLSGVGKAGARPGELFF,TGTGCCAGCAGTTTATCGGGGGTTGGCAAGGCGGGAGCCCGCCCCGGGGAGCTGTTTTTT
-,TRBV15,TRBJ1-5,-,CATSRERGGSNQPQHF,TGTGCCACCAGCAGAGAACGCGGCGGTAGCAATCAGCCCCAGCATTTT
-,TRBV10-3,TRBJ1-1,-,CAISWGGATEAFF,TGTGCCATCAGTTGGGGGGGGGCAACTGAAGCTTTCTTT
TRBD2,TRBV7-9,TRBJ2-3,-,CASSLGSASGSTDTQYF,TGTGCCAGCAGCTTAGGGTCCGCTAGCGGGAGCACAGATACGCAGTATTTT
-,TRBV9,TRBJ2-7,-,CASSVVPGDEQYF,TGTGCCAGCAGCGTGGTTCCAGGGGACGAGCAGTACTTC
-,TRBV11-3,TRBJ2-2,-,CASSRDTYTGELFF,TGTGCCAGCAGTAGGGACACTTACACCGGGGAGCTGTTTTTT
-,TRBV7-2,TRBJ1-4,-,CASSSTPTNEKLFF,TGTGCCAGCAGCTCTACCCCAACTAATGAAAAACTGTTTTTT
TRBD1,TRBV5-4,TRBJ2-2,-,CASSSGTGQGSAGELFF,TGTGCCAGCAGCTCTGGAACGGGACAGGGTTCCGCCGGGGAGCTGTTTTTT
-,TRBV4-1,TRBJ1-6,-,CASSHIHSPLHF,TGCGCCAGCAGCCATATCCATTCACCCCTCCACTTT
-,TRBV27,TRBJ1-2,-,CASKGGFGPNYGYTF,TGTGCCAGCAAGGGGGGGTTCGGCCCAAACTATGGCTACACCTTC
TRBD1,TRBV29-1,TRBJ1-5,-,CSVETGGDQPQHF,TGCAGCGTTGAAACAGGGGGCGATCAGCCCCAGCATTTT
TRBD1,TRBV11-1,TRBJ1-2,-,CASSPGQGYGYTF,TGTGCCAGCAGTCCAGGACAGGGCTATGGCTACACCTTC
-,TRBV19,TRBJ2-7,-,CASSSDRVAGEQYF,TGTGCCAGTAGTTCCGACAGGGTCGCGGGGGAGCAGTACTTC